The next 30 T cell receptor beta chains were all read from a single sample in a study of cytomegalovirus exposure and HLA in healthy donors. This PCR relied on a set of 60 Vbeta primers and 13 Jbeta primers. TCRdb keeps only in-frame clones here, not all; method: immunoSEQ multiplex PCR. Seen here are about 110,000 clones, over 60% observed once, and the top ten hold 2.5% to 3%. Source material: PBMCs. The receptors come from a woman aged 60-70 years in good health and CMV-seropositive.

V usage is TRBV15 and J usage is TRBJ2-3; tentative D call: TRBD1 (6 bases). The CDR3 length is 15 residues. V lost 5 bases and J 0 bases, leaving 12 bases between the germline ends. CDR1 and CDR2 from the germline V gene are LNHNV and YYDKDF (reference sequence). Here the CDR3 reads CATSPRQDSTDTQYF. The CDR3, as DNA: TGTGCCACCAGCCCTCGACAGGATAGCACAGATACGCAGTATTTT. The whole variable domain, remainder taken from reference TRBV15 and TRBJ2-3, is DAMVIQNPRYQVTQFGKPVTLSCSQTLNHNVMYWYQQKSSQAPKLLFHYYDKDFNNEADTPDNFQSRRPNTSFCFLDIRSPGLGDTAMYLCATSPRQDSTDTQYFGPGTRLTVL.

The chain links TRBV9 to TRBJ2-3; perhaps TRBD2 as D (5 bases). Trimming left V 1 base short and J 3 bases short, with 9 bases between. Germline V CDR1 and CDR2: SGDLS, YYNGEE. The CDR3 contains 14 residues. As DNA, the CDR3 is TGTGCCAGCAGCGTACGCCTAGCAACAGATACGCAGTATTTT. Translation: CASSVRLATDTQYF.

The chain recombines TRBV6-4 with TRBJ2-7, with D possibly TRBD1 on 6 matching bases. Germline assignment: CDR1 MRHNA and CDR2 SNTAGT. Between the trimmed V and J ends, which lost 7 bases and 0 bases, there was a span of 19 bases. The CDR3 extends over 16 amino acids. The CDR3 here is CASTTPHRDISYEQYF. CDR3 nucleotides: TGTGCCAGCACCACCCCTCACCGGGACATCTCCTACGAGCAGTACTTC.

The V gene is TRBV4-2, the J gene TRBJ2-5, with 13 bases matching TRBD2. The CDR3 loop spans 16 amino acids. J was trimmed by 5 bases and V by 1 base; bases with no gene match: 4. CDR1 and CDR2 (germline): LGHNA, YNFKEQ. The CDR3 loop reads CASSQGLAGGRETQYF. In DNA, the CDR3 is TGTGCCAGCAGCCAAGGACTAGCGGGAGGTCGGGAGACCCAGTACTTC.

The DNA for the CDR3 is TGTGCCAGCAGTGAATTTTTGAGGGTAGTTAAGGACACTGAAGCTTTCTTT. It is translated as CASSEFLRVVKDTEAFF. The chain is built from TRBV6-1 and TRBJ1-1, with unresolved D. The V end lost 2 bases, the J end lost 3 bases, and 19 bases lay between the germline ends. The CDR3 consists of 17 residues. Germline V gives CDR1 MNHNS, CDR2 SASEGT.

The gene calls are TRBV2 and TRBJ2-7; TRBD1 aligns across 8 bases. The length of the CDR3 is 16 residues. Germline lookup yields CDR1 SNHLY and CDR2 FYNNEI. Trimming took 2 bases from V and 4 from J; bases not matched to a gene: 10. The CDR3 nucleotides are TGTGCCAGCAGTGAACCAGGGGGCCAGGGCGAGTACGAGCAGTACTTC. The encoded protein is CASSEPGGQGEYEQYF. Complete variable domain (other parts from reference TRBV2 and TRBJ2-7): EPEVTQTPSHQVTQMGQEVILRCVPISNHLYFYWYRQILGQKVEFLVSFYNNEISEKSEIFDDQFSVERPDGSNFTLKIRSTKLEDSAMYFCASSEPGGQGEYEQYFGPGTRLTVT.

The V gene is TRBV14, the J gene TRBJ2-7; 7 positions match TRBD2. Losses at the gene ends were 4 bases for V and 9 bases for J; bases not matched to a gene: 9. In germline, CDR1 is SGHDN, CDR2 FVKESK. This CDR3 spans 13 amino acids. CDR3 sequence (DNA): TGTGCCAGCAGCCCGTCGGGGGGTTCAGGGCAGTACTTC. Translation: CASSPSGGSGQYF.

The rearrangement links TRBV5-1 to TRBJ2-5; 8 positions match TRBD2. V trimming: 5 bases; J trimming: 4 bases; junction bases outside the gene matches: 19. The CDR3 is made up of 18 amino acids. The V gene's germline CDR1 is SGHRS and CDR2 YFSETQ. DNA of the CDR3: TGCGCCAGCAGAGTTAGCGCTCTGCGGACTAGCTTGTTAGAGACCCAGTACTTC. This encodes CASRVSALRTSLLETQYF.

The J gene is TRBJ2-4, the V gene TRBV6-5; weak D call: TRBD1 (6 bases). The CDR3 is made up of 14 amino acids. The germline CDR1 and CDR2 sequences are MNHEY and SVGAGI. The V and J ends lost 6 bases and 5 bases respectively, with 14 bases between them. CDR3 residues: CASSDRSHENIQYF. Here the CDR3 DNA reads TGTGCCAGCAGCGACAGGTCGCACGAAAACATTCAGTACTTC.

CDR3 in amino acids: CSVQGGSGANVLTF. As DNA, the CDR3 is TGCAGCGTCCAGGGGGGTTCTGGGGCCAACGTCCTGACTTTC. This chain connects TRBV29-1 to TRBJ2-6; TRBD1 is a possible D gene (7 bases). V shed 6 bases and J shed 1 base, with 10 bases lying between them. The CDR3 spans 14 residues. Looked up from germline, CDR1 is SQVTM and CDR2 is ANQGSEA. Together with reference TRBV29-1 and TRBJ2-6, the CDR3 gives the full variable domain: SAVISQKPSRDICQRGTSLTIQCQVDSQVTMMFWYRQQPGQSLTLIATANQGSEATYESGFVIDKFPISRPNLTFSTLTVSNMSPEDSSIYLCSVQGGSGANVLTFGAGSRLTVL.

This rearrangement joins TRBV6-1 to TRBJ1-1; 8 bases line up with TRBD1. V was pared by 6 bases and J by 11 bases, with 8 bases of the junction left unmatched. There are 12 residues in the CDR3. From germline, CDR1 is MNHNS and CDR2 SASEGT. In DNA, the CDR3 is TGTGCCAGCAGGCAGGGGGCGAGGAGGGCTTTCTTT. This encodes CASRQGARRAFF.

CDR3 DNA sequence: TGTGCCATCAGTACCGGGACTAGCGGGAATGAGCAGTTCTTC. Translating it yields CAISTGTSGNEQFF. The chain carries TRBV10-3 and TRBJ2-1, with TRBD2 matching 12 bases. CDR1 is ENHRY, CDR2 SYGVKD, per germline. The CDR3 sequence is 14 residues long. The trim removed 5 bases at V and 7 bases at J, leaving 3 bases unmatched.

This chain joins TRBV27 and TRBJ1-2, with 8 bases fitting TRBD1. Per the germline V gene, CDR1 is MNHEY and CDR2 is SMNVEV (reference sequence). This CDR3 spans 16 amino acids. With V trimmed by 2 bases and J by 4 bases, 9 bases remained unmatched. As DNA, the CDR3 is TGTGCCAGCAGTTTAGCCCGGGGGGACAGGCTCTATGGCTACACCTTC. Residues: CASSLARGDRLYGYTF.

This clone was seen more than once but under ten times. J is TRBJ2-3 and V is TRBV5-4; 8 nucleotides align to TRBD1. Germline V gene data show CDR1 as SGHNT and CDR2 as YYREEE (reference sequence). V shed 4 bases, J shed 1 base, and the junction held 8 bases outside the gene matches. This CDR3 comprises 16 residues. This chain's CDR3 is CASSQSDRGGTDTQYF. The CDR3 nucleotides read TGTGCCAGCAGCCAATCAGACAGGGGTGGCACAGATACGCAGTATTTT.

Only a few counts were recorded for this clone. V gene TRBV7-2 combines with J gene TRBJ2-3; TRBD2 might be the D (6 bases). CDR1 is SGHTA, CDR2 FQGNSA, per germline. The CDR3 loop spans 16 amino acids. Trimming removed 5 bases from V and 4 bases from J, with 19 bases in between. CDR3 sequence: CASSALTGAGADTQYF. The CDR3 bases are TGTGCCAGCAGCGCCCTCACGGGAGCGGGCGCAGATACGCAGTATTTT.

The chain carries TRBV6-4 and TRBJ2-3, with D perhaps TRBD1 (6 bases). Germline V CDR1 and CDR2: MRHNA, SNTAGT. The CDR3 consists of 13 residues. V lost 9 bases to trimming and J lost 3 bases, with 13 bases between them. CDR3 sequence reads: CASGRTETDTQYF. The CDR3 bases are TGTGCCAGTGGACGGACAGAAACAGATACGCAGTATTTT.

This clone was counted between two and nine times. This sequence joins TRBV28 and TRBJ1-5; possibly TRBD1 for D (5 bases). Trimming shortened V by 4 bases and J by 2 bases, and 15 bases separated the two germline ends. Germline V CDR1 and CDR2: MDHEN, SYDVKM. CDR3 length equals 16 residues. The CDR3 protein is CASSSYLQGGNQPQHF. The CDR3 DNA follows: TGTGCCAGCAGTTCCTACCTTCAGGGCGGCAATCAGCCCCAGCATTTT.

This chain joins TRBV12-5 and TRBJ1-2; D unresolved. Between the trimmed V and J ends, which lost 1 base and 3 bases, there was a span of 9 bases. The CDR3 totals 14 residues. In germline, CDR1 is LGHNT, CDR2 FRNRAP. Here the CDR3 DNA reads TGTGCTAGTGGTTTGGCGGGGTCCGACTATGGCTACACCTTC. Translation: CASGLAGSDYGYTF.

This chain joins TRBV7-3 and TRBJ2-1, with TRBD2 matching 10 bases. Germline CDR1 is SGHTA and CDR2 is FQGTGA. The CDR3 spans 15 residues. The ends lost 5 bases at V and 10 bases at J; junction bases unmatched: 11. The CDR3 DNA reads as TGTGCCAGCAGCCTTTATAGCGGGAGGTTCATCGAGCAGTTCTTC. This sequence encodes CASSLYSGRFIEQFF.

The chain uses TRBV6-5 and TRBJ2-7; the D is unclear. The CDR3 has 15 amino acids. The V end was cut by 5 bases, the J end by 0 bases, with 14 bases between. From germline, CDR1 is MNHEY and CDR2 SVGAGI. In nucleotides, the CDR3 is TGTGCCAGCAGTCGCATGGCAGTCAGCTCCTACGAGCAGTACTTC. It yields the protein CASSRMAVSSYEQYF.

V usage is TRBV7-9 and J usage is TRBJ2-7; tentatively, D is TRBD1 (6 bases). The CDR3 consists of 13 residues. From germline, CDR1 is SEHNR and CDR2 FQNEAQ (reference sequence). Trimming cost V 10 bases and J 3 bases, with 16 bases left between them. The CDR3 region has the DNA TGTGCCAACCGGGACACTGAAATCTACGAGCAGTACTTC. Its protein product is CANRDTEIYEQYF.

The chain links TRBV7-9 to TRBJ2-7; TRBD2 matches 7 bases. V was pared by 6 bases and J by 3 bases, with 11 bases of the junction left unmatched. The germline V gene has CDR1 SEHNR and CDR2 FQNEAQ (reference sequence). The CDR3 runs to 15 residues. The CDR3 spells CASRRRGSGYYEQYF. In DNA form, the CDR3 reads TGTGCCAGCAGGAGGCGGGGTAGCGGGTACTACGAGCAGTACTTC.

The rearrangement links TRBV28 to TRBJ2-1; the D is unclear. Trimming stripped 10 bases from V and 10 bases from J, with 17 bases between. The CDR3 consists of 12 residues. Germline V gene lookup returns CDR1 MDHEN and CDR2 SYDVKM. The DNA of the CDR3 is TGTGCCATTAACTCCGTCTCATCCGAGCAGTTCTTC. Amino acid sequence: CAINSVSSEQFF.

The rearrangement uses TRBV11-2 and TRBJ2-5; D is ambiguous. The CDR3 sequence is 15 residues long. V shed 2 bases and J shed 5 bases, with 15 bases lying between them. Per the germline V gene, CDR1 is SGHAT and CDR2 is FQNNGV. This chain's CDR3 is CASSLSVVSLETQYF. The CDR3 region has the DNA TGTGCCAGCAGCTTAAGCGTCGTTAGTCTTGAGACCCAGTACTTC.

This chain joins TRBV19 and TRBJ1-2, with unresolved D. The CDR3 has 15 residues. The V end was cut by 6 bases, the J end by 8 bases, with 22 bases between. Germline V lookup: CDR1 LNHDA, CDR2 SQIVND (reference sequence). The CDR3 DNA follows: TGTGCCAGTAGACATTTGGAGGACGACCTCGGCGGCTACACCTTC. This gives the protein CASRHLEDDLGGYTF.

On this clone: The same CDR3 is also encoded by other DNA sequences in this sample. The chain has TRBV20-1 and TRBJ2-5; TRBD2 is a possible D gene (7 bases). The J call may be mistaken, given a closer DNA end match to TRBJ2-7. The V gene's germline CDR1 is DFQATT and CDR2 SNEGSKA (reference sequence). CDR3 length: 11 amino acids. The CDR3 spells CSAGGVYEQYF. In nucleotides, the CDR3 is TGCAGTGCAGGGGGGGTGTACGAGCAGTACTTC.

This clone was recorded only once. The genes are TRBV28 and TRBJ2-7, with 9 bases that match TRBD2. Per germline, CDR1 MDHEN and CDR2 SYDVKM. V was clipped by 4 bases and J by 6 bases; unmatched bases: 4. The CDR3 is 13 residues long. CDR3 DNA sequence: TGTGCCAGCAGTTCAAGCGGGAGGAGCGAGCAGTACTTC. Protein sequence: CASSSSGRSEQYF.

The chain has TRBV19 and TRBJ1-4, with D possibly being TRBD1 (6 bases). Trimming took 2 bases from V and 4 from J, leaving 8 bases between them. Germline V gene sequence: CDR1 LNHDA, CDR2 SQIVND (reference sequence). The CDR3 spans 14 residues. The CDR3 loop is CASSIRTVNEKLFF. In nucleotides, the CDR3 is TGTGCCAGTAGTATAAGGACAGTTAATGAAAAACTGTTTTTT. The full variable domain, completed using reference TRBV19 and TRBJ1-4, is DGGITQSPKYLFRKEGQNVTLSCEQNLNHDAMYWYRQDPGQGLRLIYYSQIVNDFQKGDIAEGYSVSREKKESFPLTVTSAQKNPTAFYLCASSIRTVNEKLFFGSGTQLSVL.

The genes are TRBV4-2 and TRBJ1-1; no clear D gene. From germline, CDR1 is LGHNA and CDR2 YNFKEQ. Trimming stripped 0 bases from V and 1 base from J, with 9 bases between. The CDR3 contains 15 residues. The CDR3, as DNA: TGTGCCAGCAGCCAAGACACGGCGGGGAACACTGAAGCTTTCTTT. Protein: CASSQDTAGNTEAFF.

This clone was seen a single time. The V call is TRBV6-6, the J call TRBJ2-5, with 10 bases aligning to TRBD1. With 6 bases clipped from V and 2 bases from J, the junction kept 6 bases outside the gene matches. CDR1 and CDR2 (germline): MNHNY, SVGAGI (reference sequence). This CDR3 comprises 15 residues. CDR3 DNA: TGTGCCAGCAGATGGACAGGGGGGGCACAAGAGACCCAGTACTTC. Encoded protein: CASRWTGGAQETQYF.